The 29 T cell receptor beta chains reported below all come from one sample, sequenced in a study of T-cell memory formation after mild COVID-19. One entry per CDR3 protein, called by TCRdb with MiXCR from the 5' RACE reads. The data hold 110,000 to 150,000 distinct CDR3 sequences, with 13% to 15% observed a single time. The sample comprised PBMCs or a T cell subset sorted from them (not recorded which). The receptors stem from an adult woman who had mild COVID-19 (a few samples of this study predate the infection). Cell type and time point are not known.

V and J are TRBV7-9 and TRBJ2-7; 8 nucleotides match TRBD1. CDR3 length equals 14 residues. Germline CDR1 reads SEHNR; CDR2 reads FQNEAQ (reference sequence). J lost 6 bases, V lost 1 base, and 5 bases had no gene match. The CDR3 bases are TGTGCCAGCAGCTTAGGGCGACAGGGGAGCGAGCAGTACTTC. Residues: CASSLGRQGSEQYF.

This clonotype occurred a few times. CDR3 loop: CASSPDLAGGPLAYNEQFF. DNA of the CDR3: TGTGCCAGCAGCCCCGACCTAGCGGGAGGGCCATTAGCCTACAATGAGCAGTTCTTC. The chain uses TRBV9 and TRBJ2-1; 12 bases fit TRBD2. Germline V gene lookup returns CDR1 SGDLS and CDR2 YYNGEE. V dropped 4 bases and J dropped 2; count of bases not matched to a gene: 13. The CDR3 is 19 amino acids.

The chain is built from TRBV30 and TRBJ1-2; no clear D. Trimming took off 4 bases at V and 6 bases at J, with 18 bases between the two ends. The CDR3 has 14 residues. CDR1 and CDR2 from the germline V gene are GTSNPN and SVGIG (reference sequence). The CDR3 is CAWTVSGFGNGYTF. CDR3 nucleotide sequence: TGTGCCTGGACGGTATCGGGATTTGGGAATGGCTACACCTTC.

Many counts were recorded for this clonotype. V usage is TRBV29-1 and J usage is TRBJ2-7, with D unclear. Germline V gene data show CDR1 as SQVTM and CDR2 as ANQGSEA. V was trimmed by 0 bases and J by 7 bases, leaving 7 bases between them. The CDR3 is made up of 11 amino acids. CDR3 amino acids: CSVEDPGEQYF. CDR3 DNA: TGCAGCGTTGAAGATCCCGGTGAGCAGTACTTC.

The rearrangement uses TRBV19 and TRBJ2-3, with 10 bases aligning to TRBD2. V lost 5 bases to trimming and J lost 1 base; unmatched junction nucleotides: 3. This CDR3 is built from 15 residues. From germline, CDR1 is LNHDA and CDR2 SQIVND (reference sequence). The CDR3: CASSYGTSGTDTQYF. The DNA of the CDR3 is TGTGCCAGTAGTTACGGGACTAGCGGCACAGATACGCAGTATTTT. Looking up the rest from reference TRBV19 and TRBJ2-3 gives the full variable domain: DGGITQSPKYLFRKEGQNVTLSCEQNLNHDAMYWYRQDPGQGLRLIYYSQIVNDFQKGDIAEGYSVSREKKESFPLTVTSAQKNPTAFYLCASSYGTSGTDTQYFGPGTRLTVL.

The V call is TRBV20-1, the J call TRBJ1-1; D not certain. The CDR3 extends over 11 amino acids. The V end lost 6 bases, the J end lost 3 bases, and 8 bases lay between the germline ends. Germline CDR1 is DFQATT and CDR2 is SNEGSKA (reference sequence). The CDR3 nucleotides read TGCAGTGCGAGAAGGGACACTGAAGCTTTCTTT. Translation: CSARRDTEAFF.

The gene calls are TRBV18 and TRBJ1-2, with D uncertain. The CDR3 loop spans 15 amino acids. CDR1 KGHSH and CDR2 LQKENI come from the germline V gene. With 3 bases removed from V and 4 bases from J, the gap between germline ends came to 15 bases. The CDR3 is CASSPSSAEPYGYTF. In nucleotides, the CDR3 is TGTGCCAGCTCACCTTCGTCGGCAGAGCCCTATGGCTACACCTTC.

The chain uses TRBV7-6 and TRBJ2-5; D ambiguous. The germline CDR1 and CDR2 sequences are SGHVS and FNYEAQ. Trimming cost V 5 bases and J 3 bases, with 7 bases left between them. The CDR3 contains 12 residues. The CDR3 nucleotides read TGTGCCAGCAGCCCTCCGGAAGAGACCCAGTACTTC. Its translation: CASSPPEETQYF.

The CDR3 reads CSARDWSGAYEQYF. The CDR3 DNA follows: TGCAGTGCTAGGGACTGGTCGGGGGCCTACGAGCAGTACTTC. This chain joins TRBV20-1 and TRBJ2-7; possibly TRBD2 for D (6 bases). V was pared by 3 bases and J by 2 bases, with 14 bases between. The CDR3 totals 14 residues. Germline CDR1 DFQATT, CDR2 SNEGSKA (reference sequence).

The J gene is TRBJ1-3, the V gene TRBV27; D gene ambiguous. The CDR3 consists of 14 residues. The V and J ends lost 2 bases and 0 bases respectively, with 5 bases between them. Per germline, CDR1 MNHEY and CDR2 SMNVEV (reference sequence). This chain's CDR3 is CASSLSVSGNTIYF. CDR3 DNA: TGTGCCAGCAGTTTAAGTGTCTCTGGAAACACCATATATTTT.

V is TRBV7-2 and J is TRBJ2-2, with 7 bases identical to TRBD2. The germline V gene encodes CDR1 SGHTA and CDR2 FQGNSA. The CDR3 covers 16 residues. The trim removed 4 bases at V and 1 base at J, leaving 6 bases unmatched. The CDR3 DNA follows: TGTGCCAGCAGCTCCGGGACTAAACTGAACACCGGGGAGCTGTTTTTT. This translates into CASSSGTKLNTGELFF. Variable domain in full (rest from reference TRBV7-2 and TRBJ2-2): GAGVSQSPSNKVTEKGKDVELRCDPISGHTALYWYRQSLGQGLEFLIYFQGNSAPDKSGLPSDRFSAERTGGSVSTLTIQRTQQEDSAVYLCASSSGTKLNTGELFFGEGSRLTVL.

The chain combines TRBV5-1 with TRBJ1-2; D might be TRBD1 (6 bases). The CDR3 runs 15 residues. Trimming removed 5 bases at V and 3 bases at J, with 17 bases between. CDR1 SGHRS and CDR2 YFSETQ come from the germline V gene. The CDR3 DNA follows: TGCGCCAGCAGTGGGGGCCAGGGGATGGACTATGGCTACACCTTC. It is translated as CASSGGQGMDYGYTF.

This clonotype has just a few counts. V gene TRBV11-2 combines with J gene TRBJ1-1; no firm D call. This CDR3 is built from 13 residues. Germline V CDR1 and CDR2: SGHAT, FQNNGV. V lost 1 base to trimming and J lost 11 bases, with 14 bases between them. The CDR3 loop is CASSLGRVDRAFF. The CDR3 DNA is TGTGCCAGCAGCTTAGGGCGGGTCGATAGGGCTTTCTTT.

This clonotype was seen more than once but under ten times. The V call is TRBV13, the J call TRBJ2-1; D gene unclear. V was pared by 6 bases and J by 7 bases, with 19 bases between. Germline lookup yields CDR1 PRHDT and CDR2 FYEKMQ (reference sequence). The CDR3 is 15 residues long. DNA for the CDR3: TGTGCCAGCAGTCTGGACCCCTGGGGAAGTAATGAGCAGTTCTTC. Its protein product is CASSLDPWGSNEQFF.

This clonotype has more than one count but fewer than ten. This sequence joins TRBV2 and TRBJ1-1; no clear D gene. This CDR3 is built from 15 residues. Germline values: CDR1 SNHLY, CDR2 FYNNEI. The V and J ends lost 2 bases and 0 bases respectively, with 10 bases between them. The CDR3 loop reads CASSEIRVMNTEAFF. As DNA, the CDR3 is TGTGCCAGCAGTGAAATACGGGTCATGAACACTGAAGCTTTCTTT.

The chain has TRBV4-1 and TRBJ1-1, with a tentative D call TRBD1 (5 bases). The V gene lost 3 bases and the J gene lost 4 bases, with 18 bases spanning the gap. Germline CDR1 is MGHRA and CDR2 is YSYEKL. The CDR3 runs to 16 residues. CDR3 nucleotide sequence: TGCGCCAGCAGCCACGGGGCGGGGGGGTCCGGCACTGAAGCTTTCTTT. Translating gives CASSHGAGGSGTEAFF.

The CDR3 protein is CAISEPLGGQWNEQFF. CDR3 DNA: TGTGCCATCAGTGAGCCTCTGGGAGGACAGTGGAATGAGCAGTTCTTC. The rearrangement joins TRBV10-3 to TRBJ2-1, with D perhaps TRBD1 or TRBD2 (6 bases each). The germline V and J ends were trimmed by 2 bases and 7 bases, with 18 bases remaining between them. The CDR3 has 16 residues. Germline-derived CDR1 and CDR2 are ENHRY and SYGVKD.

This chain uses TRBV7-6 with TRBJ2-7, with D uncertain. This CDR3 region has 13 residues. Germline V lookup: CDR1 SGHVS, CDR2 FNYEAQ. The V end lost 2 bases, the J end lost 3 bases, and 8 bases lay between the germline ends. CDR3 amino acids: CASSLSGDYEQYF. The CDR3 DNA follows: TGTGCCAGCAGCTTAAGTGGGGACTACGAGCAGTACTTC.

In this sample, this clonotype turned up a few times. The chain has TRBV11-3 and TRBJ2-7; D call uncertain. The CDR3 consists of 13 residues. Trimming left V 4 bases short and J 5 bases short, with 12 bases between. Germline V gene lookup returns CDR1 SGHNT and CDR2 YENEEA. The CDR3 loop is CASSWASEDEQYF. The CDR3 region has the DNA TGTGCCAGCAGCTGGGCCTCGGAAGACGAGCAGTACTTC.

The chain carries TRBV5-1 and TRBJ1-2; D gene ambiguous. V dropped 5 bases and J dropped 3 bases, with 14 bases sitting between them. The CDR3 is 14 amino acids. The germline V gene encodes CDR1 SGHRS and CDR2 YFSETQ. The CDR3 DNA is TGCGCCAGCAGGCATTTCCTCGAGGACTATGGCTACACCTTC. It encodes CASRHFLEDYGYTF. Supplemented by reference TRBV5-1 and TRBJ1-2, the full variable domain reads KAGVTQTPRYLIKTRGQQVTLSCSPISGHRSVSWYQQTPGQGLQFLFEYFSETQRNKGNFPGRFSGRQFSNSRSEMNVSTLELGDSALYLCASRHFLEDYGYTFGSGTRLTVV.

A single count supports this clonotype. V is TRBV9 and J is TRBJ2-6, with 10 nucleotides matching TRBD2. This CDR3 region has 17 residues. J was trimmed by 2 bases and V by 0 bases; bases with no gene match: 2. Germline CDR1 and CDR2: SGDLS and YYNGEE. The CDR3 sequence is CASSVASGSAGANVLTF. In nucleotides, the CDR3 is TGTGCCAGCAGCGTAGCTAGCGGGAGTGCTGGGGCCAACGTCCTGACTTTC.

The gene calls are TRBV12-3 or TRBV12-4 and TRBJ2-2, with 10 bases fitting TRBD2. V shed 5 bases, J shed 6 bases, and the junction held 3 bases outside the gene matches. The CDR3 spans 14 residues. CDR3 bases: TGTGCCAGCAGTCTGGGACTAGCGCCCGGGGAGCTGTTTTTT. This sequence encodes CASSLGLAPGELFF.

About this clonotype itself: Compared with germline, one end of the junction differs, possibly owing to a read error. The chain combines TRBV7-6 with TRBJ2-7; 11 positions agree with TRBD2. This CDR3 spans 16 amino acids. Per the germline V gene, CDR1 is SGHVS and CDR2 is FNYEAQ. CDR3 sequence (DNA): TGTGCCAGCAGCCCTAAGACTAGCGGGGTAACCTACGCGCAGTACTTC. This gives the protein CASSPKTSGVTYAQYF.

This clonotype showed up just a few times. The V call is TRBV20-1, the J call TRBJ2-7; D gene uncertain. The CDR3 runs to 15 residues. Trimming took 6 bases from V and 5 from J, leaving 23 bases between them. In germline, CDR1 is DFQATT, CDR2 SNEGSKA (reference sequence). The CDR3 DNA reads TGCAGTGCACGTGCCCCGAGGTCTGCGCCCGACGAGCAGTACTTC. It specifies CSARAPRSAPDEQYF.

This clonotype occurred a few times. The V call is TRBV29-1, the J call TRBJ2-7; 7 bases agree with TRBD1. The V and J ends lost 4 bases and 2 bases, in that order; junction bases with no gene match: 17. This CDR3 has 17 amino acids. Germline assignment: CDR1 SQVTM and CDR2 ANQGSEA. The CDR3 DNA sequence: TGCAGCGTTGGTTTCGGGCCCGGGACAGTCACCCCCTACGAGCAGTACTTC. Protein product: CSVGFGPGTVTPYEQYF.

V usage is TRBV9 and J usage is TRBJ2-2, with TRBD2 identical over 9 bases. The CDR3 covers 18 residues. Germline V gives CDR1 SGDLS, CDR2 YYNGEE. The V and J ends lost 3 bases and 2 bases, in that order; junction bases with no gene match: 11. The CDR3 here is CASSARMTSGVNTGELFF. The CDR3 DNA reads as TGTGCCAGCAGCGCCCGGATGACTAGCGGAGTTAACACCGGGGAGCTGTTTTTT.

This clonotype has only a few counts. This chain links TRBV7-3 with TRBJ1-3; D is uncertain. V lost 3 bases and J 4 bases, leaving 7 bases between the germline ends. Germline V lookup: CDR1 SGHTA, CDR2 FQGTGA. This CDR3 is 13 amino acids long. The CDR3 loop reads CASSFGGGNTIYF. CDR3 DNA: TGTGCCAGCAGCTTTGGAGGAGGAAACACCATATATTTT.

The chain is built from TRBV24-1 and TRBJ2-1; a weak D match, TRBD2 (6 bases). CDR1 is KGHDR and CDR2 is SFDVKD in the germline V gene. The CDR3 is made up of 15 amino acids. Deletions cut 7 bases from V and 1 base from J, with 13 bases between. Here the CDR3 reads CATREGTGSYNEQFF. The DNA for the CDR3 is TGTGCCACCAGGGAGGGAACGGGATCCTACAATGAGCAGTTCTTC.

This chain uses TRBV7-8 with TRBJ1-5; the D gene is possibly TRBD1 (5 bases). Trimming removed 1 base at V and 0 bases at J, with 16 bases between. This CDR3 is built from 18 residues. Per germline, CDR1 SGHVS and CDR2 FQNEAQ. The CDR3 DNA is TGTGCCAGCAGCTTAGTAAACACAGGAAAATATAGCAATCAGCCCCAGCATTTT. Amino acid sequence: CASSLVNTGKYSNQPQHF. Variable domain in full (rest from reference TRBV7-8 and TRBJ1-5): GAGVSQSPRYKVAKRGQDVALRCDPISGHVSLFWYQQALGQGPEFLTYFQNEAQLDKSGLPSDRFFAERPEGSVSTLKIQRTQQEDSAVYLCASSLVNTGKYSNQPQHFGDGTRLSIL.